Reported below is one TCR beta chain. The data originate from a study of T cell changes during pregnancy in multiple sclerosis. The data were produced by immunoSEQ multiplex PCR, yet TCRdb's version contains in-frame clones alone and is incomplete. This sample has about 23,000 clones, with approximately 84% found just once. This CDR3 is 16 amino acids long. The trim removed 5 bases at V and 5 bases at J, leaving 14 bases unmatched. Germline V gene lookup returns CDR1 LNHNV and CDR2 YYDKDF (reference sequence). This specimen consisted of CD8+ T cells from peripheral blood mononuclear cells, obtained after pregnancy. The TCR comes from a female donor with multiple sclerosis, enrolled in a pregnancy study. The rearrangement joins TRBV15 to TRBJ1-2, with 7 nucleotides matching TRBD1. The CDR3 nucleotides are TGTGCCACCAGCCCTATTCCTCGACAGGGTTGGTATGGCTACACCTTC. Translation gives CATSPIPRQGWYGYTF.